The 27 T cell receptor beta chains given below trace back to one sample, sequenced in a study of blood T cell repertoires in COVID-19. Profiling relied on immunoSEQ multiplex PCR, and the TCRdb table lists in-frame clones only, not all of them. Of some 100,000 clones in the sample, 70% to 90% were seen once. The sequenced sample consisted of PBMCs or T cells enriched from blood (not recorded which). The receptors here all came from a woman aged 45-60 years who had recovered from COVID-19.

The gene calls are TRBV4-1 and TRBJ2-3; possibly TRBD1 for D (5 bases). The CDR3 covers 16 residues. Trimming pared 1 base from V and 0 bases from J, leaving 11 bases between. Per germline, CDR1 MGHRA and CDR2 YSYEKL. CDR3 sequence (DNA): TGCGCCAGCAGCCAAGTTAACAGGCTAAGCACAGATACGCAGTATTTT. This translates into CASSQVNRLSTDTQYF.

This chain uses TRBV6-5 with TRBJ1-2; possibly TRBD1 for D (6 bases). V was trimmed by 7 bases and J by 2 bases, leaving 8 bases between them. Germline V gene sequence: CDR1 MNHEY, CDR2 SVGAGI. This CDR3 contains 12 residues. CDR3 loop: CASTQGNYGYTF. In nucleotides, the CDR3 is TGTGCCAGCACCCAGGGGAACTATGGCTACACCTTC.

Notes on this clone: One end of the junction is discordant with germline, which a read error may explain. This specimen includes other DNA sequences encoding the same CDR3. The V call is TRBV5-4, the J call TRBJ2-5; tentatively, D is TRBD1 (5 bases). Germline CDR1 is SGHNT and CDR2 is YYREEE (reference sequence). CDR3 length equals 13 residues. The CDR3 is CASRLGQQETQYF. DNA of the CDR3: TGTGCCAGCAGGTTGGGGCAGCAAGAGACCCAGTACTTC.

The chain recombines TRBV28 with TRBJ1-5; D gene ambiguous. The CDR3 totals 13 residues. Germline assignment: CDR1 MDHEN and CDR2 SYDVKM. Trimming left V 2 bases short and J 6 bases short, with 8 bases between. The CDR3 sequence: CASSLRGTQPQHF. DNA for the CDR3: TGTGCCAGCAGTTTACGGGGTACTCAGCCCCAGCATTTT.

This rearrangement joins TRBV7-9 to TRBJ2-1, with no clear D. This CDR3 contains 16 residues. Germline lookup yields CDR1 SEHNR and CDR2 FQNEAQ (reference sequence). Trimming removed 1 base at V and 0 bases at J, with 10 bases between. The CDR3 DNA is TGTGCCAGCAGCTTAGACCTGATGAGCTCCTACAATGAGCAGTTCTTC. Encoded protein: CASSLDLMSSYNEQFF.

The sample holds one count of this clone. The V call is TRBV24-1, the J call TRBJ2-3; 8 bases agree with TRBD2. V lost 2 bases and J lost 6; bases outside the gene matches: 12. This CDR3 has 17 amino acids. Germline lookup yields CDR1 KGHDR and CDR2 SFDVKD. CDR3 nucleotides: TGTGCCACCAGTGATTCCCCGGGGGGGGTGGTTGGGGATACGCAGTATTTT. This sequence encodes CATSDSPGGVVGDTQYF.

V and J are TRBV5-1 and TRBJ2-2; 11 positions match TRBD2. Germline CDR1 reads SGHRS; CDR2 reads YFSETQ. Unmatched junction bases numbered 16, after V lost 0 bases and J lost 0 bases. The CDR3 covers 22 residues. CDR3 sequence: CASSLAGIGLAGGTTNTGELFF. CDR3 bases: TGCGCCAGCAGCTTGGCGGGAATTGGGCTAGCGGGGGGTACCACGAACACCGGGGAGCTGTTTTTT.

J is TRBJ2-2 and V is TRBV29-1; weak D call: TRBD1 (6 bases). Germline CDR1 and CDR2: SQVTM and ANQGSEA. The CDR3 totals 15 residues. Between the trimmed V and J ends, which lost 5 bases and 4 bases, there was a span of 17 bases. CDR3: CSVLGAQGPTGELFF. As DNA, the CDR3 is TGCAGCGTTTTGGGGGCGCAGGGCCCCACCGGGGAGCTGTTTTTT.

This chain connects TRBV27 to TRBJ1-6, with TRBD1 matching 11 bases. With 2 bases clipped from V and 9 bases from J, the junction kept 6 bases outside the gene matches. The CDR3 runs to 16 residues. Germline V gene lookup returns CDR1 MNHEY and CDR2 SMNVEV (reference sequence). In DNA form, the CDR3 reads TGTGCCAGCAGTTTAGGTTCGGGGACAGGGGGTTCACCCCTCCACTTT. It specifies CASSLGSGTGGSPLHF.

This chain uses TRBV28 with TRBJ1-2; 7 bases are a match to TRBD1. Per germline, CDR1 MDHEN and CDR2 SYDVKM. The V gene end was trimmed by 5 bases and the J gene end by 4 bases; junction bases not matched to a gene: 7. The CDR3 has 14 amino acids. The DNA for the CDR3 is TGTGCCAGCAGTCACAGGGGTTCTGGCTATGGCTACACCTTC. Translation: CASSHRGSGYGYTF.

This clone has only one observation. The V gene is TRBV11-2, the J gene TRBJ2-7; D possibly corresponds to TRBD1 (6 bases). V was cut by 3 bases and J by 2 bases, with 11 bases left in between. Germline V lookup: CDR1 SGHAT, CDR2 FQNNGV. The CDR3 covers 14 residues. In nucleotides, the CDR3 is TGTGCCAGCAGCTTGGGCAGGGGTGCCTACGAGCAGTACTTC. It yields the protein CASSLGRGAYEQYF.

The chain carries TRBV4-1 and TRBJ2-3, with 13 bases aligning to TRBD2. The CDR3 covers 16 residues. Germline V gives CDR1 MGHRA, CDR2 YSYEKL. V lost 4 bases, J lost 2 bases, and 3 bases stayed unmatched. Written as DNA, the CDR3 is TGCGCCAGCAGCCTGACTAGCGGGGGGAACACAGATACGCAGTATTTT. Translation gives CASSLTSGGNTDTQYF.

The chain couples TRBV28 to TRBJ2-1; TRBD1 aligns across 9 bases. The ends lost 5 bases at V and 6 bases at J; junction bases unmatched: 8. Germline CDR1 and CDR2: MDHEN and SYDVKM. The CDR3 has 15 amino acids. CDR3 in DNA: TGTGCCAGCAGTACCGCCGGGACAGGGTCCAATGAGCAGTTCTTC. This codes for CASSTAGTGSNEQFF.

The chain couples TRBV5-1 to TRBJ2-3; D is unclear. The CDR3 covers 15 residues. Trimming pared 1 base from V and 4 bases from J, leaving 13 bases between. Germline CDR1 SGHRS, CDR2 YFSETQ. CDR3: CASSLSPSRPDTQYF. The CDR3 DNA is TGCGCCAGCAGCTTGTCCCCGAGCCGCCCAGATACGCAGTATTTT.

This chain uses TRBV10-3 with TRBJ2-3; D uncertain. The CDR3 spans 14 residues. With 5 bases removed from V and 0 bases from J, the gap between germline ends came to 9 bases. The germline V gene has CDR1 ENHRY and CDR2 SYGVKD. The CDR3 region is CAISYLASTDTQYF. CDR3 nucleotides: TGTGCCATCAGTTACTTAGCTAGCACAGATACGCAGTATTTT.

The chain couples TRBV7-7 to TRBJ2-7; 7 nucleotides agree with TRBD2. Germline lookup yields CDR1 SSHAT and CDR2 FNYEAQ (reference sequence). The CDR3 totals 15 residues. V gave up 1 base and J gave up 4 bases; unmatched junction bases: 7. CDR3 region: CASSLGRGSGYEQYF. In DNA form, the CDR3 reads TGTGCCAGCAGCTTAGGACGAGGTAGCGGGTACGAGCAGTACTTC.

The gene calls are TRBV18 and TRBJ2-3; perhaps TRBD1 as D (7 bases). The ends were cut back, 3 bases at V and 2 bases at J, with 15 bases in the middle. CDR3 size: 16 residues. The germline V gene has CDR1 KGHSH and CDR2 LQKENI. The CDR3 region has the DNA TGTGCCAGCTCACCGCGGGACAGACCCTTCACAGATACGCAGTATTTT. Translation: CASSPRDRPFTDTQYF.

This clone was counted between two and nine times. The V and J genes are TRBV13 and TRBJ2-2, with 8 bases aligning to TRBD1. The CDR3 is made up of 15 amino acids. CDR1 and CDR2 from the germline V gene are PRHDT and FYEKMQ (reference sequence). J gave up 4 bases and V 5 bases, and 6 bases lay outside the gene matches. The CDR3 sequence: CASSLRGLGTGELFF. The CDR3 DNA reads TGTGCCAGCAGCCTCAGGGGGCTCGGCACCGGGGAGCTGTTTTTT.

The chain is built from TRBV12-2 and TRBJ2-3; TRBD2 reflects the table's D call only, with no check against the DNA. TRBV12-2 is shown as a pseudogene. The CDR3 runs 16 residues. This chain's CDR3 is CASRLGRAGGPDTQYF. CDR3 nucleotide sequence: TGTGCAAGTCGCTTAGGACGAGCGGGGGGGCCGGATACGCAGTATTTT.

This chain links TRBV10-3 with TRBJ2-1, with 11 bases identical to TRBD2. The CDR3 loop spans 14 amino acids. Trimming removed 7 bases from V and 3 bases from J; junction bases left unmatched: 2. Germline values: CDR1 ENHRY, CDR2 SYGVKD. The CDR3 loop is CAITGLAVYNEQFF. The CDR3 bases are TGTGCCATCACGGGACTAGCGGTCTACAATGAGCAGTTCTTC.

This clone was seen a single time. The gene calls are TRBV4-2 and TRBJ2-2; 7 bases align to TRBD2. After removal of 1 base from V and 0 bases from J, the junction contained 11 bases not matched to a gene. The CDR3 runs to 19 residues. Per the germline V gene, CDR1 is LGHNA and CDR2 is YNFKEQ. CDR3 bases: TGTGCCAGCAGCCAAGTCGGGGACGGGAGGTTCTCGAACACCGGGGAGCTGTTTTTT. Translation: CASSQVGDGRFSNTGELFF.

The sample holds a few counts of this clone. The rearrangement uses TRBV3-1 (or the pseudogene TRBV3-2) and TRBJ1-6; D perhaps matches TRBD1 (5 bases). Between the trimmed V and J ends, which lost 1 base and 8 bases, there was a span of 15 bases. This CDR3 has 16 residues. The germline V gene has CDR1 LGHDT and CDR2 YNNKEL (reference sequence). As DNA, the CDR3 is TGTGCCAGCAGCCAAGGCGTGGGCAGGGTTTATTCACCCCTCCACTTT. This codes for CASSQGVGRVYSPLHF.

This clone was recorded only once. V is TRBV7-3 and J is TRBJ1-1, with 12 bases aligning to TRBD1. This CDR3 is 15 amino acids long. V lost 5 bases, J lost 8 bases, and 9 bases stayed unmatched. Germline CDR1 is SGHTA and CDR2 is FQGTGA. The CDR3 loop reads CASSRTGTGGEEAFF. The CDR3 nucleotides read TGTGCCAGCAGCCGCACCGGGACAGGGGGCGAAGAAGCTTTCTTT.

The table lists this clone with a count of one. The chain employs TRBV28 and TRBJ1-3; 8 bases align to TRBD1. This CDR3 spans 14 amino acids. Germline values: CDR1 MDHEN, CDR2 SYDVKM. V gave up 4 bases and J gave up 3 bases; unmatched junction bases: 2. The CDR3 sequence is CASSSRGLGNTIYF. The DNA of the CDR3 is TGTGCCAGCAGTTCCAGGGGGCTTGGAAACACCATATATTTT.

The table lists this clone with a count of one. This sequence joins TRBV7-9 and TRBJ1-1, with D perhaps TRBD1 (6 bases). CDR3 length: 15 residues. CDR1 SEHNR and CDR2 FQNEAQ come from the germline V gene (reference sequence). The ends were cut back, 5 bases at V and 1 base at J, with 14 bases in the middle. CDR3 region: CASSPGGGPNTEAFF. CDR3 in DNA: TGTGCCAGCAGCCCGGGGGGGGGCCCGAACACTGAAGCTTTCTTT. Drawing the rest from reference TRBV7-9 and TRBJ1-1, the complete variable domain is DTGVSQNPRHKITKRGQNVTFRCDPISEHNRLYWYRQTLGQGPEFLTYFQNEAQLEKSRLLSDRFSAERPKGSFSTLEIQRTEQGDSAMYLCASSPGGGPNTEAFFGQGTRLTVV.

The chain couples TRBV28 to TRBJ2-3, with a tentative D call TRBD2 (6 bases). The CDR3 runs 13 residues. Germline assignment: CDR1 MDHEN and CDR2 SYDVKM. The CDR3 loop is CPTRGRSTDTQYF. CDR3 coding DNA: TGTCCAACCCGAGGGAGGAGCACAGATACGCAGTATTTT.

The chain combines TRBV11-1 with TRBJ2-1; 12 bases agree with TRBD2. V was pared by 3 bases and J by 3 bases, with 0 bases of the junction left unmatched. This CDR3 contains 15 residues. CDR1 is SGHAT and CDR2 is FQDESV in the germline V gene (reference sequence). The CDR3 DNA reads TGTGCCAGCAGCTTGACTAGCGGGGGCTACAATGAGCAGTTCTTC. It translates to CASSLTSGGYNEQFF.